These 19 T cell receptor beta chains were all obtained from the same sample, sequenced in a study of CD8 T cells in Susac syndrome. With random hexamers, reverse transcription was performed on about 0.5 to 1 ug of RNA. Each CDR3 protein is one row after TCRdb ran MiXCR on the immunoSEQ multiplex PCR reads. The sample consists of 250,000 to 300,000 distinct CDR3 sequences, 89% of them appearing once. Sample: CD8+ T cells from PBMCs. The receptors come from a human donor with multiple sclerosis.

The genes are TRBV5-4 and TRBJ2-2, with a weak D call TRBD2 (5 bases). Trimming removed 4 bases from V and 5 bases from J, with 12 bases in between. Germline assignment: CDR1 SGHNT and CDR2 YYREEE (reference sequence). There are 14 residues in the CDR3. The CDR3 spells CASSPLRGTGELFF. Here the CDR3 DNA reads TGTGCCAGCAGCCCGTTACGCGGGACCGGGGAGCTGTTTTTT.

CDR3 sequence (DNA): TGTGCCAGCAGCCAACGACAGGGTGTATCTGAAAAACTGTTTTTT. This translates into CASSQRQGVSEKLFF. This rearrangement joins TRBV7-9 to TRBJ1-4; 7 positions match TRBD1. V was clipped by 5 bases and J by 7 bases; unmatched bases: 10. Germline V gives CDR1 SEHNR, CDR2 FQNEAQ (reference sequence). The CDR3 covers 15 residues. Drawing the rest from reference TRBV7-9 and TRBJ1-4, the complete variable domain is DTGVSQNPRHKITKRGQNVTFRCDPISEHNRLYWYRQTLGQGPEFLTYFQNEAQLEKSRLLSDRFSAERPKGSFSTLEIQRTEQGDSAMYLCASSQRQGVSEKLFFGSGTQLSVL.

The chain carries TRBV27 and TRBJ1-1; 7 nucleotides line up with TRBD1. CDR1 and CDR2 from the germline V gene are MNHEY and SMNVEV (reference sequence). Losses at the gene ends were 4 bases for V and 3 bases for J; bases not matched to a gene: 5. The CDR3 covers 14 residues. The CDR3 nucleotides read TGTGCCAGCAGTTGGACAGGCGGGGACACTGAAGCTTTCTTT. It yields the protein CASSWTGGDTEAFF.

This rearrangement joins TRBV28 to TRBJ2-3, with a possible D match to TRBD1 (5 bases). Germline V lookup: CDR1 MDHEN, CDR2 SYDVKM. The ends were cut back, 4 bases at V and 5 bases at J, with 10 bases in the middle. There are 13 residues in the CDR3. The CDR3 here is CASSSLTGDTQYF. The CDR3 bases are TGTGCCAGCAGTTCCTTAACAGGAGATACGCAGTATTTT.

The V gene is TRBV4-3, the J gene TRBJ2-3; D might be TRBD2 (6 bases). Trimming stripped 3 bases from V and 2 bases from J, with 12 bases between. Germline V gives CDR1 LGHNA, CDR2 YSLEER. The CDR3 extends over 15 amino acids. CDR3: CASSHKEGPTDTQYF. CDR3 sequence (DNA): TGCGCCAGCAGCCATAAGGAGGGTCCCACAGATACGCAGTATTTT.

The rearrangement uses TRBV29-1 and TRBJ2-5, with a possible D match to TRBD1 (8 bases). CDR3 length: 15 amino acids. Deletions cut 4 bases from V and 4 bases from J, with 19 bases between. Germline-derived CDR1 and CDR2 are SQVTM and ANQGSEA. The CDR3 sequence is CSVVDSDREGETQYF. In DNA, the CDR3 is TGCAGCGTTGTGGATTCGGACAGGGAGGGAGAGACCCAGTACTTC.

The genes are TRBV4-2 and TRBJ1-1; D uncertain. This CDR3 region has 15 residues. The V and J ends lost 0 bases and 2 bases respectively, with 10 bases between them. The germline CDR1 and CDR2 sequences are LGHNA and YNFKEQ. The CDR3 nucleotides are TGTGCCAGCAGCCAAGATCTGGGCATCAACACTGAAGCTTTCTTT. This codes for CASSQDLGINTEAFF.

V gene TRBV4-1 combines with J gene TRBJ1-5; no reliable D call. The CDR3 totals 15 residues. CDR1 and CDR2 from the germline V gene are MGHRA and YSYEKL. The V and J ends lost 1 base and 3 bases respectively, with 10 bases between them. CDR3 coding DNA: TGCGCCAGCAGCCAAGTGCCCGGAGACAATCAGCCCCAGCATTTT. Protein sequence: CASSQVPGDNQPQHF.

The J gene is TRBJ1-2, the V gene TRBV19; D is perhaps TRBD1 (5 bases). Trimming shortened V by 8 bases and J by 4 bases, and 14 bases separated the two germline ends. The germline CDR1 and CDR2 sequences are LNHDA and SQIVND (reference sequence). The length of the CDR3 is 13 residues. CDR3 sequence (DNA): TGTGCCAGTTCAGCAGGGCAAGGCTATGGCTACACCTTC. It translates to CASSAGQGYGYTF.

The chain links TRBV6-6 to TRBJ2-1; the D gene is possibly TRBD2 (6 bases). The CDR3 has 15 amino acids. Trimming stripped 4 bases from V and 0 bases from J, with 10 bases between. From germline, CDR1 is MNHNY and CDR2 SVGAGI (reference sequence). The CDR3 DNA reads as TGTGCCAGCAGTTCGGGACTTCACTCCTACAATGAGCAGTTCTTC. This translates into CASSSGLHSYNEQFF.

The chain carries TRBV29-1 and TRBJ1-4, with D possibly matching TRBD1 (5 bases). Germline lookup yields CDR1 SQVTM and CDR2 ANQGSEA. Deletions cut 3 bases from V and 7 bases from J, with 12 bases between. The CDR3 runs 13 residues. CDR3 in amino acids: CSVDPGYGEKLFF. The CDR3 DNA sequence: TGCAGCGTTGACCCAGGGTACGGTGAAAAACTGTTTTTT.

On this clonotype itself: The junction and the germline gene differ at one end; a read error may be behind it. V usage is TRBV20-1 and J usage is TRBJ2-3; D possibly corresponds to TRBD2 (5 bases). The CDR3 extends over 16 amino acids. Germline V gene data show CDR1 as DFQATT and CDR2 as SNEGSKA (reference sequence). Here the CDR3 DNA reads TGCAGTGCTAGAGATCGCGAGGGAGTGAGCACAGATACGCTGTATTTT. Its translation: CSARDREGVSTDTLYF.

V is TRBV11-2 and J is TRBJ2-1; weak D call: TRBD1 (5 bases). Trimming stripped 3 bases from V and 9 bases from J, with 21 bases between. CDR3 length: 16 residues. Germline CDR1 SGHAT, CDR2 FQNNGV. Here the CDR3 DNA reads TGTGCCAGCAGCTTGCCAACGTGGGGCTCAGCCTCTGAGCAGTTCTTC. Translated, it gives CASSLPTWGSASEQFF.

The chain combines TRBV10-3 with TRBJ2-1; maybe TRBD2 (5 bases). Germline V CDR1 and CDR2: ENHRY, SYGVKD. V lost 3 bases to trimming and J lost 5 bases, with 11 bases between them. This CDR3 is 14 amino acids long. CDR3 in DNA: TGTGCCATCAGTGACCCGGGGAGAAACAATGAGCAGTTCTTC. This sequence encodes CAISDPGRNNEQFF.

The chain recombines TRBV5-4 with TRBJ2-7, with unresolved D. V was trimmed by 0 bases and J by 2 bases, leaving 9 bases between them. The CDR3 consists of 14 residues. Germline CDR1 and CDR2: SGHNT and YYREEE (reference sequence). CDR3 region: CASSLERAPYEQYF. For the CDR3, the DNA is TGTGCCAGCAGCTTGGAAAGGGCTCCCTACGAGCAGTACTTC.

This clonotype was recorded only once. This chain joins TRBV29-1 and TRBJ2-7; D uncertain. The germline V gene encodes CDR1 SQVTM and CDR2 ANQGSEA. V was trimmed by 4 bases and J by 1 base, leaving 11 bases between them. The CDR3 sequence is 13 residues long. DNA for the CDR3: TGCAGCGTTGGGGCTCTATCTTCCTACGAGCAGTACTTC. This sequence encodes CSVGALSSYEQYF.

The rearrangement links TRBV29-1 to TRBJ2-2, with D perhaps matching TRBD1 or TRBD2 (6 bases each). The CDR3 has 14 amino acids. V lost 7 bases to trimming and J lost 5 bases, with 17 bases between them. Germline V gives CDR1 SQVTM, CDR2 ANQGSEA. CDR3 amino acids: CSARGRQFTGELFF. In nucleotides, the CDR3 is TGCAGCGCCCGGGGGCGACAGTTTACCGGGGAGCTGTTTTTT.

The chain is built from TRBV20-1 and TRBJ2-3; 15 bases are a match to TRBD2. V gave up 2 bases and J gave up 1 base; unmatched junction bases: 4. The germline V gene has CDR1 DFQATT and CDR2 SNEGSKA (reference sequence). The CDR3 has 17 amino acids. CDR3 bases: TGCAGTGCTAGAAGGACTAGCGGGAGGGCGGGCACAGATACGCAGTATTTT. Amino acid sequence: CSARRTSGRAGTDTQYF.

This rearrangement joins TRBV6-5 to TRBJ1-2; TRBD1 matches 7 bases. V lost 0 bases to trimming and J lost 4 bases; unmatched junction nucleotides: 5. CDR1 and CDR2 (germline): MNHEY, SVGAGI. The length of the CDR3 is 15 residues. The CDR3: CASSYSQGQFYGYTF. CDR3 nucleotides: TGTGCCAGCAGTTACTCACAGGGGCAGTTCTATGGCTACACCTTC.